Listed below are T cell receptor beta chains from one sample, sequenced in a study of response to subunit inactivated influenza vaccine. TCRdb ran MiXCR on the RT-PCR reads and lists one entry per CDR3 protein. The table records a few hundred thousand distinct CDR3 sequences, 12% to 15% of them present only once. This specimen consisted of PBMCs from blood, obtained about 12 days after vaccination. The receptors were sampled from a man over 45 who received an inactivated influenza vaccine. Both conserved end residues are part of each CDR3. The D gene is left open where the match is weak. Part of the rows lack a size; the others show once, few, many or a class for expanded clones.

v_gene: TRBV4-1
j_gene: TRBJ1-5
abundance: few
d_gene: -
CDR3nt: TGCGCCAGCAGCCATACCGGGACCGCCAGAAATCAGCCCCAGCATTTT
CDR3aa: CASSHTGTARNQPQHF

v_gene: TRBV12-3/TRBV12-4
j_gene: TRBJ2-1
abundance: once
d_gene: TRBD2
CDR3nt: TGTGCCAGCAGGAGCCGGGACTACTACAATGAGCAGTTCTTC
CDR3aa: CASRSRDYYNEQFF

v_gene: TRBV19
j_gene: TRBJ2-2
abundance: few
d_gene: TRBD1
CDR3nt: TGTGCCAGTAGGGCCGGGACAGATAACACCGGGGAGCTGTTTTTT
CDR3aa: CASRAGTDNTGELFF

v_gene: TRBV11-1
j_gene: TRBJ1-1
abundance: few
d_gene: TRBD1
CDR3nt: TGTGCCAGCACCTTAAAGGGTGGACAGGGGGCCTGGAAAACTGAAGCTTTCTTT
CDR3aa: CASTLKGGQGAWKTEAFF

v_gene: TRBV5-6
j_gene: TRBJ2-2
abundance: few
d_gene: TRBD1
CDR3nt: TGTGCCAGCAGCACCGGGACAGGGATCGGGGAGCTGTTTTTT
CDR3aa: CASSTGTGIGELFF

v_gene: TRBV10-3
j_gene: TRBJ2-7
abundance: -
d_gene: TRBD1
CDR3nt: TGTGCCACCCGGGACAGTCCCTACGAGCAGTACTTC
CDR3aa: CATRDSPYEQYF

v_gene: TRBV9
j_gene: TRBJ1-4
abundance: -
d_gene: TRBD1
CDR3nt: TGTGCCAGCAGCCCCCTGGAGGGACAGCAGAGACTGTTTTTT
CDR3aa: CASSPLEGQQRLFF

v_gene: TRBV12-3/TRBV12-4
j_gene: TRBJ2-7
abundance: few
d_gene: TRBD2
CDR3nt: TGTGCCAGCACCACTAGCGGGAGAGGCCACGAGCAGTACTTC
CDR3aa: CASTTSGRGHEQYF

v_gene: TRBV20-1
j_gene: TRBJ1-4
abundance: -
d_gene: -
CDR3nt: TGCAGTGCTAGAGATTCGAAGGGGTATAATGAAAAACTGTTTTTT
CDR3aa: CSARDSKGYNEKLFF

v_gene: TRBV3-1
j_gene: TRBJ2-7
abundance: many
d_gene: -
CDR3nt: TGTGCCAGCAGCTCAACCCCACGGACCCTAGGTCCCTACGAGCAGTACTTC
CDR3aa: CASSSTPRTLGPYEQYF

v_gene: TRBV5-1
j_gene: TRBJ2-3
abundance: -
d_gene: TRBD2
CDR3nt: TGCGCCAGCAGCATAGGGACTAGCGGGGGACCCACAGATACGCAGTATTTT
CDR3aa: CASSIGTSGGPTDTQYF

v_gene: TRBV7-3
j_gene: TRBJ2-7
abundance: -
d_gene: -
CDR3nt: TGTGCCAGCAGTGCAGGTCGGGGGCGGGAGCAGTACTTC
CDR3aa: CASSAGRGREQYF